This T cell receptor beta chain was identified in a study of lymphopenia after photon versus proton radiotherapy. Broader study findings: Relative stability marked proton patients; photon patients lost diversity and naive cells.

Here immunoSEQ multiplex PCR was the method, and the copy in TCRdb shows in-frame clones only, minus some. The sample includes 53,000 or so clones, more than 70% of them seen just once. This CDR3 is built from 13 residues. CDR1 MDHEN and CDR2 SYDVKM come from the germline V gene. V was clipped by 4 bases and J by 6 bases, with 12 bases between them. Regarding this clone: Antigen unknown.

This TCR was recovered from a man over 45 with gastric cancer. The material sequenced was peripheral blood, taken from a patient treated with photon-based radiotherapy. The chain employs TRBV28 and TRBJ1-1; no firm D call. The CDR3 loop is CASSSAPESEAFF. The CDR3 DNA reads as TGTGCCAGCAGTTCCGCCCCCGAGTCTGAAGCTTTCTTT.